This paragraph reports one T cell receptor beta chain. This record belongs to a study of OX40 agonist ivuxolimab in advanced cancers. Across the study: Hepatocellular carcinoma, melanoma, renal cell or head and neck cancer occurred in dose-escalation patients.

In germline, CDR1 is MNHEY, CDR2 SMNVEV (reference sequence). Trimming stripped 5 bases from V and 8 bases from J, with 13 bases between. This CDR3 comprises 13 residues. Profiling relied on immunoSEQ multiplex PCR, and the TCRdb table lists in-frame clones only, not all of them. The table has under 20,000 clones, 80% to 95% seen once. This TCR was recovered from an adult with an advanced solid tumor such as melanoma, head and neck, liver or kidney cancer. V and J are TRBV27 and TRBJ1-5; D possibly corresponds to TRBD1 (6 bases). Sequencing used CD4+ or CD8+ T cells sorted from blood, obtained in a trial of the OX40 agonist ivuxolimab. CDR3 nucleotide sequence: TGTGCCAGCAGTCCCCCGGGGGCAGAGCCCCAGCATTTT. Its protein is CASSPPGAEPQHF.